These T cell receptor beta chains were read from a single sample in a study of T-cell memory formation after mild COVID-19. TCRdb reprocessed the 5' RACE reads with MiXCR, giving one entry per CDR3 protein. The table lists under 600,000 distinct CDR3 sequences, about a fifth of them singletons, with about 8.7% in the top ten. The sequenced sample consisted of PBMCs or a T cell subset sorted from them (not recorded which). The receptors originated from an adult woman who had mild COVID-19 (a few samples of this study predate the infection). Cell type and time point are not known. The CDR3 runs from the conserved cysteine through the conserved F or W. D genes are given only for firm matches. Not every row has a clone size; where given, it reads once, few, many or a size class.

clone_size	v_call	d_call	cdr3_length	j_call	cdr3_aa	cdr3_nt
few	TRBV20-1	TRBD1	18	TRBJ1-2	CSARDSRGTGFIVKGYTF	TGCAGTGCTAGAGACTCCAGGGGGACAGGCTTTATCGTTAAAGGCTACACCTTC
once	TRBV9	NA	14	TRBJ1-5	CASSASLDNQPQHF	TGTGCCAGCAGCGCATCTCTCGACAATCAGCCCCAGCATTTT
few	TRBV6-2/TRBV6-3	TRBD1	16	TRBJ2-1	CASSPLRDRVDNEQFF	TGTGCCAGCAGTCCCCTCCGGGACAGGGTGGACAATGAGCAGTTCTTC
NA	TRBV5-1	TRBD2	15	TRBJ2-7	CASSDPLAAFYEQYF	TGCGCCAGCAGTGACCCGCTAGCGGCCTTTTACGAGCAGTACTTC
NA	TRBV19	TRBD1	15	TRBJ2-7	CASSIVGQGAYEQYF	TGTGCCAGTAGTATAGTAGGCCAGGGGGCCTACGAGCAGTACTTC
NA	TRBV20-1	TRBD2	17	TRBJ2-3	CSARDMGGRRSTDTQYF	TGCAGTGCTAGAGATATGGGGGGGAGGCGGTCTACAGATACGCAGTATTTT
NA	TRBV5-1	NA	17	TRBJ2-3	CASSLGLRTSSTDTQYF	TGCGCCAGCAGCTTGGGCCTTAGGACCTCGAGCACAGATACGCAGTATTTT
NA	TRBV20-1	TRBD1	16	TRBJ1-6	CSARGGTGTGNSPLHF	TGCAGTGCTAGAGGGGGGACAGGCACAGGGAATTCACCCCTCCACTTT
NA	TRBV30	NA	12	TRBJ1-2	CAWSKGSYGYTF	TGTGCCTGGAGTAAGGGAAGCTATGGCTACACCTTC
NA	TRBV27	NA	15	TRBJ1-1	CASSTRPAGNTEAFF	TGTGCCAGCAGTACCCGCCCAGCGGGGAACACTGAAGCTTTCTTT
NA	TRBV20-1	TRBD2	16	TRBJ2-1	CSARASGASSYNEQFF	TGCAGTGCTAGGGCTAGCGGGGCAAGCTCCTACAATGAGCAGTTCTTC
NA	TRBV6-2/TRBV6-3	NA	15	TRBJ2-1	CASSSAALSYNEQFF	TGTGCCAGCAGTTCCGCGGCACTATCCTACAATGAGCAGTTCTTC